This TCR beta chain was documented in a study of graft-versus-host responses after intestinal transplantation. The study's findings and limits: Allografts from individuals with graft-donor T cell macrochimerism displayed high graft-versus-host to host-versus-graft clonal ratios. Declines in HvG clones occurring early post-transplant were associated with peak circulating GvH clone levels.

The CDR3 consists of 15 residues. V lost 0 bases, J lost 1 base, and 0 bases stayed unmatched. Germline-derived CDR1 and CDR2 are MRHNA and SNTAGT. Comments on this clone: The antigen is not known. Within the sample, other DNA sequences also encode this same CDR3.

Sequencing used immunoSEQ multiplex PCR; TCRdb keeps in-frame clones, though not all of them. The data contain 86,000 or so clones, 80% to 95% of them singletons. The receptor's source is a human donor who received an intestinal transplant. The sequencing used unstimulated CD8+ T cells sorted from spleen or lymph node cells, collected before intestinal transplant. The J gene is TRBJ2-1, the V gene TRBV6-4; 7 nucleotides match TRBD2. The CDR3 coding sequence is TGTGCCAGCAGTGACTCTAGCGGGTCCTACAATGAGCAGTTCTTC. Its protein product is CASSDSSGSYNEQFF.